The 9 T cell receptor beta chains presented below share a single source sample, sequenced in a study of T cells in localized non-small cell lung cancer. Data came from immunoSEQ multiplex PCR; TCRdb stores just in-frame clones and leaves some out. This table holds about 40,000 clones, around 86% found once. The sequencing used peripheral blood, collected before any cancer treatment. These receptors originate from a man between 40 and 70 years old with stage I lung adenocarcinoma.

This rearrangement joins TRBV9 to TRBJ1-1; D is ambiguous. Trimming removed 4 bases from V and 4 bases from J, with 11 bases in between. The germline V gene has CDR1 SGDLS and CDR2 YYNGEE. CDR3 size: 13 residues. The CDR3 is CASSLGLGTEAFF. The CDR3 DNA reads TGTGCCAGCAGCTTAGGTCTCGGCACTGAAGCTTTCTTT.

The rearrangement links TRBV7-8 to TRBJ2-3; D unclear. V was trimmed by 5 bases and J by 5 bases, leaving 8 bases between them. CDR3 length: 12 residues. Germline V gene lookup returns CDR1 SGHVS and CDR2 FQNEAQ. The CDR3 sequence is CASSPGGDTQYF. The CDR3, as DNA: TGTGCCAGCAGCCCAGGTGGAGATACGCAGTATTTT.

This rearrangement joins TRBV2 to TRBJ1-3, with a tentative D call TRBD1 (6 bases). V lost 0 bases, J lost 6 bases, and 12 bases lay in between. The CDR3 extends over 15 amino acids. Per the germline V gene, CDR1 is SNHLY and CDR2 is FYNNEI. CDR3 DNA: TGTGCCAGCAGTGAAGCGGCAGGGGTGGTAAACACCATATATTTT. Translation gives CASSEAAGVVNTIYF.

This chain connects TRBV6-6 to TRBJ2-2, with TRBD1 identical over 7 bases. The germline CDR1 and CDR2 sequences are MNHNY and SVGAGI (reference sequence). The CDR3 is made up of 14 amino acids. The trim removed 11 bases at V and 0 bases at J, leaving 6 bases unmatched. The CDR3 reads CASTGTANTGELFF. The CDR3 DNA follows: TGTGCCTCGACCGGGACAGCGAACACCGGGGAGCTGTTTTTT.

In its sample, this clone was seen once. This sequence joins TRBV2 and TRBJ1-4, with D possibly being TRBD1 (6 bases). CDR3 length equals 14 residues. Germline assignment: CDR1 SNHLY and CDR2 FYNNEI. Trimming removed 3 bases at V and 7 bases at J, with 12 bases between. The CDR3, as DNA: TGTGCCAGCAGTGAGAGGGGGGTAGGTGAAAAACTGTTTTTT. Its translation is CASSERGVGEKLFF. Combining the CDR3 with reference TRBV2 and TRBJ1-4 gives the whole variable domain EPEVTQTPSHQVTQMGQEVILRCVPISNHLYFYWYRQILGQKVEFLVSFYNNEISEKSEIFDDQFSVERPDGSNFTLKIRSTKLEDSAMYFCASSERGVGEKLFFGSGTQLSVL.

The chain employs TRBV19 and TRBJ2-3; the D is unclear. The CDR3 contains 14 residues. V gave up 1 base and J gave up 2 bases, with 7 bases separating them. Germline CDR1 LNHDA, CDR2 SQIVND (reference sequence). CDR3 sequence: CASSIVGFTDTQYF. The DNA for the CDR3 is TGTGCCAGTAGTATAGTGGGGTTCACAGATACGCAGTATTTT.

This sequence joins TRBV5-8 and TRBJ1-2; 7 bases fit TRBD1. V was pared by 4 bases and J by 2 bases, with 8 bases of the junction left unmatched. Per the germline V gene, CDR1 is SGHTS and CDR2 is YDEGEE. The CDR3 totals 15 residues. The CDR3 sequence: CASSPRTGTNYGYTF. As DNA, the CDR3 is TGTGCCAGCAGCCCTCGGACAGGTACCAACTATGGCTACACCTTC.

The rearrangement links TRBV6-5 to TRBJ2-5; 7 positions agree with TRBD2. The V gene's germline CDR1 is MNHEY and CDR2 SVGAGI. CDR3 length: 14 amino acids. Unmatched junction bases numbered 4, after V lost 3 bases and J lost 3 bases. CDR3 amino acids: CASSYQGGEETQYF. The CDR3 nucleotides read TGTGCCAGCAGTTATCAGGGAGGGGAAGAGACCCAGTACTTC.

The gene calls are TRBV6-6 and TRBJ1-1, with D possibly TRBD1 on 5 matching bases. The germline V gene has CDR1 MNHNY and CDR2 SVGAGI (reference sequence). The V end was cut by 8 bases, the J end by 4 bases, with 14 bases between. The CDR3 consists of 13 residues. The CDR3 protein is CASSWGGSTEAFF. For the CDR3, the DNA is TGTGCCAGCTCGTGGGGGGGAAGCACTGAAGCTTTCTTT.